The 7 T cell receptor beta chains in this list originate from one sample, sequenced in a study of regulatory T cells in long-lasting Graves disease (TCRdb year 2021). Library preparation used multiplex PCR. The sequencing machine was an Illumina HiSeq 4000. To build TCR beta libraries, CDR3 regions were amplified by Arm-PCR using iRepertoire HTBI primers. TCRdb ran its own pipeline on the public reads, namely fastp trimming at Q25 and MiXCR clone calling, and kept in-frame beta chains. Each entry merges the rows of one CDR3 protein and shows their most common DNA and genes. The sample table shows 400,000 to 500,000 distinct CDR3 sequences, and about 15% are seen once. Together, the top ten hold roughly a sixth of the sample. The sample's time point label, in plain terms: newly diagnosed GD, antithyroid drugs for less than 3 months. For both TCR sequencing and RNA sequencing, RNA was extracted from PBMCs in TRIzol.

These data also featured in a second study, about T cells in Graves' hyperthyroidism and ophthalmopathy.

The specimen was peripheral blood mononuclear cells (PBMCs), collected at new diagnosis, from a patient treated with antithyroid drugs. These receptors all stem from a woman aged 45-65 years with Graves disease. Donor details come from another sample of the same person, matched by shared clones.

The chain recombines TRBV3-1 with TRBJ2-3; 14 bases are shared with TRBD2. J was trimmed by 4 bases and V by 4 bases; bases with no gene match: 10. There are 18 residues in the CDR3. Germline assignment: CDR1 LGHDT and CDR2 YNNKEL (reference sequence). Here the CDR3 reads CASSRRLAGGPSADTQYF. The CDR3 DNA reads as TGTGCCAGCAGCCGCCGACTAGCGGGAGGGCCCTCGGCAGATACGCAGTATTTT.

This clonotype was seen ten or more times. The chain is built from TRBV28 and TRBJ2-6; TRBD1 aligns across 7 bases. Germline V gene data show CDR1 as MDHEN and CDR2 as SYDVKM. Germline trimming cut 3 bases from V and 0 bases from J; bases unmatched to any gene: 8. This CDR3 is built from 18 residues. The CDR3 region is CASSFSTGYPSGANVLTF. CDR3 bases: TGTGCCAGCAGTTTCTCGACAGGGTACCCCTCTGGGGCCAACGTCCTGACTTTC.

This clonotype was counted only a few times. The gene calls are TRBV4-1 and TRBJ1-5; D is undetermined. From germline, CDR1 is MGHRA and CDR2 YSYEKL. The V gene lost 0 bases and the J gene lost 4 bases, with 13 bases spanning the gap. CDR3 length: 16 residues. CDR3 DNA sequence: TGCGCCAGCAGCCAAGACTCGGTTTTAAATAATCAGCCCCAGCATTTT. It is translated as CASSQDSVLNNQPQHF.

The chain joins TRBV20-1 to TRBJ2-7, with TRBD2 matching over 8 bases. V trimming: 3 bases; J trimming: 3 bases; junction bases outside the gene matches: 22. Per the germline V gene, CDR1 is DFQATT and CDR2 is SNEGSKA (reference sequence). This CDR3 is built from 19 residues. For the CDR3, the DNA is TGCAGTGCTAGGAGGGGACTAGGAGTGGCCCGGACCCTGGACTACGAGCAGTACTTC. It translates to CSARRGLGVARTLDYEQYF.

This clonotype has a count of ten or more. The rearrangement joins TRBV2 to TRBJ2-7; the D call may be TRBD1 or TRBD2 (7 bases each). The CDR3 runs to 16 residues. Deletions cut 7 bases from V and 2 bases from J, with 21 bases between. CDR1 is SNHLY, CDR2 FYNNEI, per germline. CDR3 in DNA: TGTGCCAGCACCCGAAGGGGGCGGGAGAAAGCCTACGAGCAGTACTTC. It translates to CASTRRGREKAYEQYF.

This clonotype was detected ten times or more. The rearrangement links TRBV11-2 to TRBJ2-3, with no clear D. CDR1 and CDR2 from the germline V gene are SGHAT and FQNNGV. The CDR3 covers 15 residues. Trimming cost V 1 base and J 10 bases, with 18 bases left between them. In DNA form, the CDR3 reads TGTGCCAGCAGCTTAGGCCCGGATGGTGCGAGGCCGCAGTATTTT. Its protein product is CASSLGPDGARPQYF.

In its sample, this clonotype was seen many times. The chain couples TRBV18 to TRBJ2-7; no reliable D call. Germline CDR1 is KGHSH and CDR2 is LQKENI. Trimming took 2 bases from V and 2 from J, leaving 4 bases between them. The CDR3 spans 12 residues. CDR3 DNA sequence: TGTGCCAGCTCACCAGGAGCCTACGAGCAGTACTTC. Its translation: CASSPGAYEQYF.